This is a list of T cell receptor beta chains from one sample in a study of blood T cell repertoires in COVID-19. The repertoire was sequenced with immunoSEQ multiplex PCR; TCRdb's copy has only in-frame clones and lacks some. The table lists almost 35,000 clones, 60% to 80% of them singletons, with under 35% in the top ten. Sequencing was done on a sample of peripheral blood. Receptor source: an elderly man with acute or convalescent COVID-19. Both conserved end residues are part of each CDR3. Fields, in order: CDR3 length, V gene, J gene, CDR3 protein.

cdr3_length: 16
v_call: TRBV28
j_call: TRBJ2-1
cdr3_aa: CASSFAGTGSYNEQFF

cdr3_length: 14
v_call: TRBV11-2
j_call: TRBJ2-5
cdr3_aa: CASSSWKAQETQYF

cdr3_length: 11
v_call: TRBV29-1
j_call: TRBJ1-2
cdr3_aa: CSATTGRGYTF

cdr3_length: 13
v_call: TRBV6-4
j_call: TRBJ2-1
cdr3_aa: CASSEVTGGGKFF

cdr3_length: 15
v_call: TRBV3-1/TRBV3-2
j_call: TRBJ2-7
cdr3_aa: CASSQVTRGIYEQYF

cdr3_length: 13
v_call: TRBV19
j_call: TRBJ1-2
cdr3_aa: CASSRSGVYGYTF

cdr3_length: 15
v_call: TRBV21-1
j_call: TRBJ2-7
cdr3_aa: CASSKEDSLIYEQYF

cdr3_length: 13
v_call: TRBV7-3
j_call: TRBJ2-3
cdr3_aa: CASSLDLADTQYF

cdr3_length: 16
v_call: TRBV5-4
j_call: TRBJ1-4
cdr3_aa: CASSSGQGLFNEKLFF

cdr3_length: 13
v_call: TRBV6-6
j_call: TRBJ1-3
cdr3_aa: CASSPGQGNTIYF

cdr3_length: 14
v_call: TRBV10-3
j_call: TRBJ2-1
cdr3_aa: CAISGGTGNNEQFF

cdr3_length: 13
v_call: TRBV24-1
j_call: TRBJ1-1
cdr3_aa: CATSDSTGGEAFF

cdr3_length: 15
v_call: TRBV7-2
j_call: TRBJ1-1
cdr3_aa: CASSPARRANTEAFF

cdr3_length: 15
v_call: TRBV7-9
j_call: TRBJ1-4
cdr3_aa: CASSLYRQGNEKLFF

cdr3_length: 12
v_call: TRBV19
j_call: TRBJ1-3
cdr3_aa: CASQGSGNTIYF

cdr3_length: 17
v_call: TRBV18
j_call: TRBJ2-6
cdr3_aa: CASSLQGGWSGANVLTF

cdr3_length: 17
v_call: TRBV7-2
j_call: TRBJ2-7
cdr3_aa: CASSLSLVGGPLWEQYF

cdr3_length: 24
v_call: TRBV12-2
j_call: TRBJ2-5
cdr3_aa: CASRLVTRNTRTRQGWRRKETQYF

cdr3_length: 20
v_call: TRBV28
j_call: TRBJ1-5
cdr3_aa: CASSPRDLRRERGAFQPQHF

cdr3_length: 14
v_call: TRBV7-7
j_call: TRBJ2-5
cdr3_aa: CASSLSGSGETQYF

cdr3_length: 13
v_call: TRBV12-3/TRBV12-4
j_call: TRBJ1-6
cdr3_aa: CASSLDAGSPLHF

cdr3_length: 16
v_call: TRBV7-2
j_call: TRBJ1-2
cdr3_aa: CASSLGSPGQGNGYTF

cdr3_length: 15
v_call: TRBV7-2
j_call: TRBJ1-6
cdr3_aa: CASSSRTGVGSPLHF

cdr3_length: 14
v_call: TRBV2
j_call: TRBJ2-3
cdr3_aa: CASGWQGGTDTQYF

cdr3_length: 13
v_call: TRBV5-1
j_call: TRBJ2-3
cdr3_aa: CASSFQGQDTQYF

cdr3_length: 18
v_call: TRBV6-4
j_call: TRBJ2-5
cdr3_aa: CASSELAGWVVSQETQYF

cdr3_length: 14
v_call: TRBV27
j_call: TRBJ2-3
cdr3_aa: CASSLDWGTDTQYF

cdr3_length: 14
v_call: TRBV11-2
j_call: TRBJ1-1
cdr3_aa: CASSLAQMNTEAFF

cdr3_length: 14
v_call: TRBV19
j_call: TRBJ2-5
cdr3_aa: CASSSRRGGETQYF

cdr3_length: 21
v_call: TRBV3-1/TRBV3-2
j_call: TRBJ2-7
cdr3_aa: CASSQDSWLAGGPSVLHEQYF

cdr3_length: 15
v_call: TRBV6-5
j_call: TRBJ1-5
cdr3_aa: CASRATGGISQPQHF

cdr3_length: 13
v_call: TRBV30
j_call: TRBJ1-2
cdr3_aa: CAWSLQGSDGYTF

cdr3_length: 15
v_call: TRBV4-3
j_call: TRBJ1-4
cdr3_aa: CASSQDLESNEKLFF

cdr3_length: 14
v_call: TRBV28
j_call: TRBJ1-2
cdr3_aa: CASSSPGQGYGYTF

cdr3_length: 15
v_call: TRBV19
j_call: TRBJ1-5
cdr3_aa: CASSIKQYSNQPQHF

cdr3_length: 12
v_call: TRBV30
j_call: TRBJ2-5
cdr3_aa: CAWTTASETQYF

cdr3_length: 15
v_call: TRBV19
j_call: TRBJ2-5
cdr3_aa: CASSTYDTPRETQYF

cdr3_length: 15
v_call: TRBV6-5
j_call: TRBJ1-4
cdr3_aa: CASRGATGSAEKLFF

cdr3_length: 15
v_call: TRBV7-9
j_call: TRBJ1-4
cdr3_aa: CASRPEGGFNEKLFF

cdr3_length: 15
v_call: TRBV11-2
j_call: TRBJ2-7
cdr3_aa: CASSPLASGLYEQYF

cdr3_length: 13
v_call: TRBV6-5
j_call: TRBJ2-1
cdr3_aa: CASRYTGNNEQFF

cdr3_length: 13
v_call: TRBV7-2
j_call: TRBJ1-3
cdr3_aa: CASSLRAGNTIYF

cdr3_length: 22
v_call: TRBV28
j_call: TRBJ2-2
cdr3_aa: CASSFYVFPSRKTETYSGELFF

cdr3_length: 12
v_call: TRBV30
j_call: TRBJ1-4
cdr3_aa: CALSGANEKLFF

cdr3_length: 14
v_call: TRBV6-2/TRBV6-3
j_call: TRBJ1-5
cdr3_aa: CASSYSTGSQPQHF

cdr3_length: 14
v_call: TRBV7-8
j_call: TRBJ2-5
cdr3_aa: CASSLRSSLETQYF